These T cell receptor beta chains were read from a single sample in a study of blood T cell repertoires in COVID-19. The data were produced by immunoSEQ multiplex PCR, yet TCRdb's version contains in-frame clones alone and is incomplete. The sample contains over 85,000 clones, roughly 87% of which appear only once. Sample: peripheral blood. The source of these receptors is a male donor with acute or convalescent COVID-19. Both conserved end residues are part of each CDR3. Fields, in order: CDR3 DNA, CDR3 protein, CDR3 length, J gene, clone size, D gene, V gene. The D gene is left open where the match is weak. Clone size appears in some rows only: once, few, many, or a class for an expanded clone.

CDR3nt: TGTGCCAGTAGTAAAACGTGGCAGGGCGGCGGCAATCAGCCCCAGCATTTT
CDR3aa: CASSKTWQGGGNQPQHF
len: 17
j_gene: TRBJ1-5
abundance: -
d_gene: -
v_gene: TRBV19

CDR3nt: TGTGCCAGTAGTGTGTCAGGGCAGCAGCCCCAGCATTTT
CDR3aa: CASSVSGQQPQHF
len: 13
j_gene: TRBJ1-5
abundance: few
d_gene: -
v_gene: TRBV19

CDR3nt: TGCAGTGCTAGTCCCGGGACAGCGCCGGGATATGGCTACACCTTC
CDR3aa: CSASPGTAPGYGYTF
len: 15
j_gene: TRBJ1-2
abundance: -
d_gene: TRBD1
v_gene: TRBV20-1

CDR3nt: TGTGCCAGCAGCAGGGGGGGTAACACCGGGGAGCTGTTTTTT
CDR3aa: CASSRGGNTGELFF
len: 14
j_gene: TRBJ2-2
abundance: -
d_gene: -
v_gene: TRBV3-1/TRBV3-2

CDR3nt: TGTGCCAGCAGCTTAGCTTCCGGGTCTGGAAACACCATATATTTT
CDR3aa: CASSLASGSGNTIYF
len: 15
j_gene: TRBJ1-3
abundance: -
d_gene: -
v_gene: TRBV7-2

CDR3nt: TGTGCCAGCAGCCCCCGCATGACAGGGGCAAATGAAAAACTGTTTTTT
CDR3aa: CASSPRMTGANEKLFF
len: 16
j_gene: TRBJ1-4
abundance: -
d_gene: TRBD1
v_gene: TRBV7-8

CDR3nt: TGTGCCAGCAGCTTTGCCGGGGTTAATGAAAAACTGTTTTTT
CDR3aa: CASSFAGVNEKLFF
len: 14
j_gene: TRBJ1-4
abundance: -
d_gene: -
v_gene: TRBV7-9

CDR3nt: TGTGCCAGCAGCCACGGGCGGAGCGGGGGGCTAAGCTCCTACGAGCAGTACTTC
CDR3aa: CASSHGRSGGLSSYEQYF
len: 18
j_gene: TRBJ2-7
abundance: -
d_gene: TRBD2
v_gene: TRBV3-1/TRBV3-2

CDR3nt: TGTGCCAGCAGTTATCCAGCGGGACAAAACAATGAGCAGTTCTTC
CDR3aa: CASSYPAGQNNEQFF
len: 15
j_gene: TRBJ2-1
abundance: -
d_gene: -
v_gene: TRBV6-6

CDR3nt: TGTGCCAGTAGCCAGACTAGTGTCGCAGATACGCAGTATTTT
CDR3aa: CASSQTSVADTQYF
len: 14
j_gene: TRBJ2-3
abundance: -
d_gene: -
v_gene: TRBV19

CDR3nt: TGCGCCAGCAGTCAGGACAGGGGGTTGCATGGCTACACCTTC
CDR3aa: CASSQDRGLHGYTF
len: 14
j_gene: TRBJ1-2
abundance: -
d_gene: TRBD1
v_gene: TRBV5-1

CDR3nt: TGTGCCAGCAGTTACGTACAGGCCACCGGGGAGCTGTTTTTT
CDR3aa: CASSYVQATGELFF
len: 14
j_gene: TRBJ2-2
abundance: -
d_gene: -
v_gene: TRBV6-5

CDR3nt: TGTGCCTGGAGGGCCTGGGGGGAAGCTAATGAAAAACTGTTTTTT
CDR3aa: CAWRAWGEANEKLFF
len: 15
j_gene: TRBJ1-4
abundance: -
d_gene: -
v_gene: TRBV30

CDR3nt: TGCGCCAGCAGCTTGGAGGGTTGGGGGGAAGGCTACACCTTC
CDR3aa: CASSLEGWGEGYTF
len: 14
j_gene: TRBJ1-2
abundance: -
d_gene: -
v_gene: TRBV5-1

CDR3nt: TGCGCCAGCAGCTTGTTTAGCGGGGGGTCCTACGAGCAGTACTTC
CDR3aa: CASSLFSGGSYEQYF
len: 15
j_gene: TRBJ2-7
abundance: -
d_gene: TRBD2
v_gene: TRBV5-1

CDR3nt: TGTGCCACCAGCAGAGATTGGATGGGGGCGTACTATGGCTACACCTTC
CDR3aa: CATSRDWMGAYYGYTF
len: 16
j_gene: TRBJ1-2
abundance: -
d_gene: -
v_gene: TRBV15

CDR3nt: TGTGCCAGCAGCTTAGATCCCGGCAGGGAGCAGTACTTC
CDR3aa: CASSLDPGREQYF
len: 13
j_gene: TRBJ2-7
abundance: -
d_gene: -
v_gene: TRBV11-3

CDR3nt: TGTGCCAGCAGTGAATCGGTCGGTACCCTCCACTTT
CDR3aa: CASSESVGTLHF
len: 12
j_gene: TRBJ1-6
abundance: -
d_gene: -
v_gene: TRBV6-1

CDR3nt: TGTGCCACCAGTGATCCTAGACAGGGGAGGAACTATGGCTACACCTTC
CDR3aa: CATSDPRQGRNYGYTF
len: 16
j_gene: TRBJ1-2
abundance: -
d_gene: TRBD1
v_gene: TRBV24-1

CDR3nt: TGTGCCAGCAGTTTAAGGGCGGGGACTGAAGCTTTCTTT
CDR3aa: CASSLRAGTEAFF
len: 13
j_gene: TRBJ1-1
abundance: -
d_gene: -
v_gene: TRBV27

CDR3nt: TGTGCCAGCAGCCAACGGCAGGGCAGGGGGAATCAGCCCCAGCATTTT
CDR3aa: CASSQRQGRGNQPQHF
len: 16
j_gene: TRBJ1-5
abundance: -
d_gene: TRBD1
v_gene: TRBV3-1/TRBV3-2

CDR3nt: TGTGCCAGCAGTGTAGGAGATCAGCCCCAGCATTTT
CDR3aa: CASSVGDQPQHF
len: 12
j_gene: TRBJ1-5
abundance: -
d_gene: -
v_gene: TRBV12-3/TRBV12-4

CDR3nt: TGTGCCACCAGTGCAGGTTTGTCAGAAGAGACCCAGTACTTC
CDR3aa: CATSAGLSEETQYF
len: 14
j_gene: TRBJ2-5
abundance: once
d_gene: -
v_gene: TRBV24-1

CDR3nt: TGTGCCAGCAGTTATGGACAGGGGGGAGGTGGGGAGCTGTTTTTT
CDR3aa: CASSYGQGGGGELFF
len: 15
j_gene: TRBJ2-2
abundance: -
d_gene: TRBD1
v_gene: TRBV6-6

CDR3nt: TGTGCCAGCAGCTCCCAGGGGGGTAGCAGTGAAAAACTGTTTTTT
CDR3aa: CASSSQGGSSEKLFF
len: 15
j_gene: TRBJ1-4
abundance: -
d_gene: TRBD1
v_gene: TRBV5-4

CDR3nt: TGTGCCAGTAGTATCCCCGAAGGGGGCACTGAAGCTTTCTTT
CDR3aa: CASSIPEGGTEAFF
len: 14
j_gene: TRBJ1-1
abundance: few
d_gene: -
v_gene: TRBV19

CDR3nt: TGCGCCAGCAGCCCTGGGACAGGGGATTCGGCGAGCACCGGGGAGCTGTTTTTT
CDR3aa: CASSPGTGDSASTGELFF
len: 18
j_gene: TRBJ2-2
abundance: once
d_gene: TRBD1
v_gene: TRBV5-1

CDR3nt: TGTGCCAGCAGCGAAACAGGAGTCTATGGCTACACCTTC
CDR3aa: CASSETGVYGYTF
len: 13
j_gene: TRBJ1-2
abundance: -
d_gene: -
v_gene: TRBV2

CDR3nt: TGTGCCAGCAGACCGGGACAGGGGAACACCGGGGAGCTGTTTTTT
CDR3aa: CASRPGQGNTGELFF
len: 15
j_gene: TRBJ2-2
abundance: -
d_gene: TRBD1
v_gene: TRBV2

CDR3nt: TGCGCCAGCAGCTTGTCGGGGGTATCCTACGAGCAGTACTTC
CDR3aa: CASSLSGVSYEQYF
len: 14
j_gene: TRBJ2-7
abundance: -
d_gene: -
v_gene: TRBV5-1

CDR3nt: TGCGCCAGCACTGAGGGGGCCCTCTATAATTCACCCCTCCACTTT
CDR3aa: CASTEGALYNSPLHF
len: 15
j_gene: TRBJ1-6
abundance: -
d_gene: TRBD1
v_gene: TRBV5-1

CDR3nt: TGTGCCAGCAGTTTGCAGGGGGCGATTGGGAACGAGCAGTACTTC
CDR3aa: CASSLQGAIGNEQYF
len: 15
j_gene: TRBJ2-7
abundance: once
d_gene: TRBD1
v_gene: TRBV28

CDR3nt: TGTGCCAGCAGGTACTCCGGCGGGAAGAATTCACCCCTCCACTTT
CDR3aa: CASRYSGGKNSPLHF
len: 15
j_gene: TRBJ1-6
abundance: -
d_gene: -
v_gene: TRBV6-6

CDR3nt: TGTGCCAGCACTAGCGGGGGGGTTACCTACAATGAGCAGTTCTTC
CDR3aa: CASTSGGVTYNEQFF
len: 15
j_gene: TRBJ2-1
abundance: once
d_gene: TRBD2
v_gene: TRBV6-5

CDR3nt: TGTGCCAGCAGCCAAGGGACAGGGGGCGGGCAGCCCCAGCATTTT
CDR3aa: CASSQGTGGGQPQHF
len: 15
j_gene: TRBJ1-5
abundance: -
d_gene: TRBD1
v_gene: TRBV4-2

CDR3nt: TGTGCCAGCAGCCCCCAAAGGGCGGGGGAAGAGACCCAGTACTTC
CDR3aa: CASSPQRAGEETQYF
len: 15
j_gene: TRBJ2-5
abundance: once
d_gene: TRBD2
v_gene: TRBV5-4

CDR3nt: TGTGCCAGCTCACCAGGGACAGGGGCCGAGGGCTACACCTTC
CDR3aa: CASSPGTGAEGYTF
len: 14
j_gene: TRBJ1-2
abundance: -
d_gene: TRBD1
v_gene: TRBV18

CDR3nt: TGTGCCAGCAGCTTCGCAGGGAATCAGCCCCAGCATTTT
CDR3aa: CASSFAGNQPQHF
len: 13
j_gene: TRBJ1-5
abundance: -
d_gene: -
v_gene: TRBV7-8

CDR3nt: TGTGCCAGCAGCTTGGCAGGGTCAGGAAACACCATATATTTT
CDR3aa: CASSLAGSGNTIYF
len: 14
j_gene: TRBJ1-3
abundance: -
d_gene: -
v_gene: TRBV7-2

CDR3nt: TGTGCCAGTAGTATGGTCCCGGGGGTAAGAGCTGGCTACACCTTC
CDR3aa: CASSMVPGVRAGYTF
len: 15
j_gene: TRBJ1-2
abundance: -
d_gene: -
v_gene: TRBV19

CDR3nt: TGTGCCAGCAGCCAAGAGTGGGCTTTCGGCTACACCTTC
CDR3aa: CASSQEWAFGYTF
len: 13
j_gene: TRBJ1-2
abundance: -
d_gene: -
v_gene: TRBV4-2

CDR3nt: TGTGCCAGCAGCCCTGTTTCTCAGGCGTACCAAGAGACCCAGTACTTC
CDR3aa: CASSPVSQAYQETQYF
len: 16
j_gene: TRBJ2-5
abundance: -
d_gene: -
v_gene: TRBV5-4